This T cell receptor (beta chain) was obtained from a study of T cell repertoires in cytomegalovirus infection. The germline gives CDR1 SGHTA, CDR2 FQGNSA. CDR3 size: 16 residues. The V gene end was trimmed by 5 bases and the J gene end by 5 bases; junction bases not matched to a gene: 6. MiXCR, applied by TCRdb to the reads, yields one record per CDR3 protein. The profile covers around 74,000 distinct CDR3 sequences, with roughly 3.5% appearing a single time and approximately 4.3% taken by the ten largest. There are many counts of this clonotype. V and J are TRBV7-2 and TRBJ2-5; TRBD2 matches 15 bases. This clonotype was obtained from a human donor in good health (CMV status not recorded). Some clones in this sample may be carry-over from other donors' samples. Specimen: PBMCs. Here the CDR3 DNA reads TGTGCCAGCAGCAAAGCCGGGACTAGCGGGGGGGAGACCCAGTACTTC. This sequence encodes CASSKAGTSGGETQYF.